These 30 T cell receptor beta chains were sequenced from one sample in a study of technical replicates of blood from a few donors. Generated by immunoSEQ multiplex PCR, the TCRdb table keeps only in-frame clones and is missing some. The sample records about 100,000 clones, roughly 95% being singletons. The sample was T cells isolated from PBMCs. The receptors stem from a human donor in good health.

The CDR3 nucleotides are TGTGCCAGCAGCCCCCAGACCCCGAGGGAGGGCGGCTACACCTTC. It specifies CASSPQTPREGGYTF. The chain employs TRBV7-9 and TRBJ1-2; D is unclear. The CDR3 has 15 residues. V was trimmed by 5 bases and J by 8 bases, leaving 21 bases between them. Germline lookup yields CDR1 SEHNR and CDR2 FQNEAQ (reference sequence).

The chain joins TRBV28 to TRBJ2-7; 7 bases are shared with TRBD1. Germline V gene lookup returns CDR1 MDHEN and CDR2 SYDVKM. After removal of 8 bases from V and 2 bases from J, the junction contained 9 bases not matched to a gene. The CDR3 totals 14 residues. CDR3 in amino acids: CASSARGQTYEQYF. For the CDR3, the DNA is TGTGCCAGCTCTGCTAGGGGACAGACCTACGAGCAGTACTTC.

This clone showed up just once. The chain recombines TRBV18 with TRBJ2-3; no clear D. Germline V lookup: CDR1 KGHSH, CDR2 LQKENI. The germline V and J ends were trimmed by 4 bases and 1 base, with 15 bases remaining between them. This CDR3 is 16 amino acids long. CDR3 DNA: TGTGCCAGCTCACTAACCCAGGCAGGCGGCACAGATACGCAGTATTTT. This gives the protein CASSLTQAGGTDTQYF.

The chain recombines TRBV6-1 with TRBJ1-3, with D tentatively TRBD1 (5 bases). Germline V gene data show CDR1 as MNHNS and CDR2 as SASEGT. The germline V and J ends were trimmed by 4 bases and 0 bases, with 16 bases remaining between them. This CDR3 has 17 residues. The CDR3 protein is CASSGRTPGISGNTIYF. The CDR3 region has the DNA TGTGCCAGCAGTGGACGGACCCCAGGGATCTCTGGAAACACCATATATTTT.

This clone has a single count. V is TRBV2 and J is TRBJ2-2; tentatively, D is TRBD2 (6 bases). The CDR3 runs to 15 residues. Between the trimmed V and J ends, which lost 6 bases and 4 bases, there was a span of 15 bases. Germline values: CDR1 SNHLY, CDR2 FYNNEI. CDR3 coding DNA: TGTGCCAGCAGGGCCCAAGGAGGGAGCACCGGGGAGCTGTTTTTT. Its translation: CASRAQGGSTGELFF. Full variable domain (outside the CDR3, taken from reference TRBV2 and TRBJ2-2): EPEVTQTPSHQVTQMGQEVILRCVPISNHLYFYWYRQILGQKVEFLVSFYNNEISEKSEIFDDQFSVERPDGSNFTLKIRSTKLEDSAMYFCASRAQGGSTGELFFGEGSRLTVL.

The J gene is TRBJ2-7, the V gene TRBV7-6; the match to TRBD2 covers 7 bases. This CDR3 spans 16 amino acids. In germline, CDR1 is SGHVS, CDR2 FNYEAQ. The trim removed 5 bases at V and 0 bases at J, leaving 10 bases unmatched. The CDR3 DNA follows: TGTGCCAGCAGCCCCACGCTGCGGGGGAGCTCCTACGAGCAGTACTTC. Translating gives CASSPTLRGSSYEQYF.

This clone was found a few times. The genes are TRBV15 and TRBJ1-1; D is possibly TRBD1 (6 bases). CDR3 length: 16 amino acids. V lost 0 bases and J 4 bases, leaving 15 bases between the germline ends. The germline gives CDR1 LNHNV, CDR2 YYDKDF (reference sequence). The CDR3 loop reads CATSREQGSWSTEAFF. The CDR3 DNA is TGTGCCACCAGCAGAGAACAGGGATCGTGGAGCACTGAAGCTTTCTTT.

The rearrangement joins TRBV5-6 to TRBJ2-2, with 13 bases aligning to TRBD2. The CDR3 totals 17 residues. V lost 4 bases and J lost 3; bases outside the gene matches: 6. CDR1 is SGHDT and CDR2 is YYEEEE in the germline V gene. The CDR3 DNA sequence: TGTGCCAGCAGCGGAGGGACTAGCGGGGCTTACACCGGGGAGCTGTTTTTT. It yields the protein CASSGGTSGAYTGELFF.

V and J are TRBV6-4 and TRBJ2-3, with 9 bases matching TRBD1. J gave up 6 bases and V 7 bases, and 5 bases lay outside the gene matches. The CDR3 has 13 residues. In germline, CDR1 is MRHNA, CDR2 SNTAGT. The CDR3 nucleotides are TGTGCCAGCAAGACAGGGGGTAGGGATACGCAGTATTTT. Its protein is CASKTGGRDTQYF.

This chain joins TRBV6-6 and TRBJ1-2; 8 bases line up with TRBD1. The germline V gene encodes CDR1 MNHNY and CDR2 SVGAGI (reference sequence). J gave up 6 bases and V 5 bases, and 8 bases lay outside the gene matches. The CDR3 consists of 14 residues. The CDR3: CASSATGEQNGYTF. The DNA of the CDR3 is TGTGCCAGCAGTGCGACAGGGGAACAAAATGGCTACACCTTC.

This sequence joins TRBV6-1 and TRBJ2-7; D gene uncertain. Trimming shortened V by 2 bases and J by 0 bases, and 20 bases separated the two germline ends. There are 18 residues in the CDR3. The V gene's germline CDR1 is MNHNS and CDR2 SASEGT. The CDR3 protein is CASSEPFAASSTSYEQYF. The CDR3 bases are TGTGCCAGCAGTGAACCCTTCGCGGCCTCCAGTACCTCCTACGAGCAGTACTTC.

Note on this clone: The junction departs from the called germline gene at one end, perhaps through a read error. The CDR3 is CASNLRGGTEAFF. In DNA form, the CDR3 reads TGCGCCAGCAACTTGAGGGGGGGAACTGAAGCTTTCTTT. V usage is TRBV5-1 and J usage is TRBJ1-1, with a weak D call TRBD1 (6 bases). The CDR3 covers 13 residues. Germline-derived CDR1 and CDR2 are SGHRS and YFSETQ.

This clone was seen only once. The rearrangement links TRBV5-1 to TRBJ1-3; TRBD1 matches at 8 bases. Germline values: CDR1 SGHRS, CDR2 YFSETQ. V shed 0 bases, J shed 2 bases, and the junction held 4 bases outside the gene matches. The CDR3 has 16 residues. This CDR3 is CASSLAETGAGNTIYF. Here the CDR3 DNA reads TGCGCCAGCAGCTTGGCAGAGACAGGGGCTGGAAACACCATATATTTT.

The chain couples TRBV2 to TRBJ2-1, with TRBD2 matching over 10 bases. The junction had 7 bases not matched to a gene; V was cut back by 9 bases and J by 2 bases. CDR1 is SNHLY, CDR2 FYNNEI, per germline. The CDR3 consists of 15 residues. This CDR3 is CARQSLAGAYNEQFF. CDR3 sequence (DNA): TGTGCCAGACAGAGCCTAGCGGGGGCCTACAATGAGCAGTTCTTC.

This chain connects TRBV4-1 to TRBJ2-7, with D perhaps matching TRBD1 (7 bases). V lost 0 bases to trimming and J lost 5 bases, with 11 bases between them. This CDR3 is 14 amino acids long. Germline CDR1 and CDR2: MGHRA and YSYEKL. The DNA of the CDR3 is TGCGCCAGCAGCCAAGAGGGCAGGGGGGACGAGCAGTACTTC. It encodes CASSQEGRGDEQYF.

The rearrangement joins TRBV11-2 to TRBJ1-1; D not resolved. The CDR3 length is 13 residues. Germline values: CDR1 SGHAT, CDR2 FQNNGV. V gave up 6 bases and J gave up 0 bases, with 8 bases separating them. The CDR3 reads CASSLEMNTEAFF. CDR3 coding DNA: TGTGCCAGCAGTCTGGAGATGAACACTGAAGCTTTCTTT.

J is TRBJ2-2 and V is TRBV29-1; D may be TRBD2 (5 bases). Germline values: CDR1 SQVTM, CDR2 ANQGSEA. This CDR3 is built from 12 residues. Trimming pared 7 bases from V and 1 base from J, leaving 7 bases between. The CDR3 sequence: CSGGRNTGELFF. CDR3 DNA sequence: TGCAGCGGTGGGAGGAACACCGGGGAGCTGTTTTTT.

In this sample, this clone turned up once. The genes are TRBV2 and TRBJ2-5, with TRBD2 matching over 12 bases. Trimming removed 1 base from V and 4 bases from J; junction bases left unmatched: 13. This CDR3 contains 19 residues. Germline V CDR1 and CDR2: SNHLY, FYNNEI. This CDR3 reads CASSEEEELAGGIRETQYF. CDR3 sequence (DNA): TGTGCCAGCAGTGAAGAAGAAGAACTAGCGGGGGGAATTCGAGAGACCCAGTACTTC.

The rearrangement uses TRBV4-2 and TRBJ2-7; TRBD2 is a possible D gene (5 bases). CDR3 length equals 13 residues. V was shortened by 5 bases and J by 1 base, with 9 bases between the two germline ends. Germline assignment: CDR1 LGHNA and CDR2 YNFKEQ. The CDR3 DNA reads as TGTGCCAGCAGCTCGCGGGCGTCCTACGAGCAGTACTTC. Translating gives CASSSRASYEQYF.

This clone was picked up a small number of times. The V call is TRBV28, the J call TRBJ1-1; the match to TRBD1 covers 9 bases. CDR1 is MDHEN and CDR2 is SYDVKM in the germline V gene. The CDR3 contains 14 residues. The V gene end was trimmed by 10 bases and the J gene end by 4 bases; junction bases not matched to a gene: 10. The CDR3 reads CATVPGTGSTEAFF. For the CDR3, the DNA is TGTGCCACGGTACCCGGGACAGGGAGCACTGAAGCTTTCTTT.

J is TRBJ2-3 and V is TRBV27, with 7 bases that match TRBD1. With 0 bases clipped from V and 9 bases from J, the junction kept 9 bases outside the gene matches. Germline V gene lookup returns CDR1 MNHEY and CDR2 SMNVEV (reference sequence). The CDR3 sequence is 15 residues long. DNA of the CDR3: TGTGCCAGCAGTTTATCGACAGGGTTAGGGACAACGCAGTATTTT. Its translation: CASSLSTGLGTTQYF.

CDR3 region: CASGTSGGGTDTQYF. The CDR3 nucleotides read TGTGCTAGTGGTACTAGCGGGGGAGGAACAGATACGCAGTATTTT. The gene calls are TRBV12-5 and TRBJ2-3; 11 nucleotides line up with TRBD2. The germline gives CDR1 LGHNT, CDR2 FRNRAP. The ends lost 5 bases at V and 3 bases at J; junction bases unmatched: 4. The CDR3 consists of 15 residues.

The rearrangement uses TRBV28 and TRBJ1-2, with a weak D call TRBD1 (6 bases). The CDR3 is made up of 18 amino acids. Germline CDR1 reads MDHEN; CDR2 reads SYDVKM. The germline V and J ends were trimmed by 4 bases and 1 base, with 22 bases remaining between them. The CDR3 region is CASSSFFKGQQINYGYTF. CDR3 nucleotides: TGTGCCAGCAGTTCCTTCTTCAAAGGACAGCAGATTAACTATGGCTACACCTTC.

The chain carries TRBV5-1 and TRBJ2-3; weak D call: TRBD2 (6 bases). Trimming left V 5 bases short and J 1 base short, with 17 bases between. This CDR3 has 16 amino acids. Germline CDR1 is SGHRS and CDR2 is YFSETQ. CDR3 protein: CASRLGLSGGTDTQYF. The CDR3 DNA reads TGCGCCAGCAGGCTGGGACTCTCGGGAGGCACAGATACGCAGTATTTT.

The genes are TRBV6-6 and TRBJ2-3; D unclear. The germline V gene has CDR1 MNHNY and CDR2 SVGAGI (reference sequence). Trimming removed 3 bases from V and 2 bases from J, with 15 bases in between. The CDR3 totals 16 residues. Written as DNA, the CDR3 is TGTGCCAGCAGTTATCATGTCGGCGGTAACACAGATACGCAGTATTTT. It is translated as CASSYHVGGNTDTQYF.

This clone turned up a few times. The gene calls are TRBV21-1 and TRBJ2-6; the table calls TRBD1, which could not be checked here. TRBV21-1 has pseudogene status. The length of the CDR3 is 19 residues. The DNA for the CDR3 is TGTGCCAGCAGCAAAGCCCTACGGACAGGGGGCGCTGGGGCCAACGTCCTGACTTTC. This translates into CASSKALRTGGAGANVLTF.

The chain is built from TRBV7-9 and TRBJ1-1, with a possible D match to TRBD1 (6 bases). Trimming took 4 bases from V and 0 from J, leaving 15 bases between them. Per germline, CDR1 SEHNR and CDR2 FQNEAQ (reference sequence). The CDR3 totals 16 residues. This CDR3 is CASSSNQGYMNTEAFF. In DNA, the CDR3 is TGTGCCAGCAGCTCGAATCAGGGGTATATGAACACTGAAGCTTTCTTT.

The genes are TRBV7-9 and TRBJ1-4, with unresolved D. The CDR3 length is 15 residues. The V end lost 5 bases, the J end lost 7 bases, and 17 bases lay between the germline ends. CDR1 SEHNR and CDR2 FQNEAQ come from the germline V gene (reference sequence). CDR3 region: CASSPTEGGGEKLFF. In DNA, the CDR3 is TGTGCCAGCAGCCCGACGGAGGGCGGTGGTGAAAAACTGTTTTTT.

V gene TRBV5-6 combines with J gene TRBJ2-1; D possibly corresponds to TRBD2 (7 bases). Germline CDR1 is SGHDT and CDR2 is YYEEEE. The CDR3 contains 15 residues. The V end was cut by 1 base, the J end by 2 bases, with 10 bases between. Written as DNA, the CDR3 is TGTGCCAGCAGCTTGTTAGGGGGGGCCTACAATGAGCAGTTCTTC. This translates into CASSLLGGAYNEQFF.

V and J are TRBV2 and TRBJ2-7, with 9 bases that match TRBD1. This CDR3 spans 12 amino acids. The V gene's germline CDR1 is SNHLY and CDR2 FYNNEI. The ends lost 9 bases at V and 3 bases at J; junction bases unmatched: 3. In DNA, the CDR3 is TGTGCCAGTGGGACAGGGAGCTACGAGCAGTACTTC. Protein: CASGTGSYEQYF.